This T cell receptor beta chain was sequenced in a study of shared clonotypes between healthy human individuals. Overall study results and limits: Sharing across four donors was highest in naive CD4 (around 5%) and lowest in memory CD8 (approximately 0.4%).

A remark on this clone: Its antigen is unknown.

V was pared by 1 base and J by 7 bases, with 8 bases of the junction left unmatched. The CDR3 loop spans 15 amino acids. The V gene's germline CDR1 is LNHDA and CDR2 SQIVND (reference sequence). TCRdb's table, derived via immunoSEQ multiplex PCR, lists solely in-frame clones and lacks some. Counted here are about 1.5 million clones, 95% to 99% occurring once; the ten biggest clones make up roughly 0.45%. The sample was naive CD4+ T cells sorted from blood. Regarding subset: CD45RA+ positively selected. The chain recombines TRBV19 with TRBJ2-7; 9 positions agree with TRBD2. The receptor was isolated from a man aged 30-40 years in good health. This chain's CDR3 is CASSIVGSGSREQYF. CDR3 bases: TGTGCCAGTAGTATAGTTGGTAGCGGGAGTCGGGAGCAGTACTTC.